Listed below are T cell receptor beta chains from one sample, sequenced in a study of cytomegalovirus exposure and HLA in healthy donors. The repertoire was sequenced with immunoSEQ multiplex PCR; TCRdb's copy has only in-frame clones and lacks some. Of roughly 130,000 clones in the sample, approximately 80% are singletons; the top ten hold 4% to 4.5%. Sequencing input: PBMCs. Receptors originate from a middle-aged woman in good health and CMV-seronegative. The CDR3 runs from the conserved cysteine through the conserved F or W. The D gene is left open where the match is weak. Not all rows give a size; the values are once, few, many and, for expanded clones, a class.

j_call | clone_size | v_call | d_call | cdr3_nt | cdr3_aa
TRBJ1-1 | . | TRBV19 | . | TGTGCCAGTAGTAAAGTTTCGGGTGAAGCTTTCTTT | CASSKVSGEAFF
TRBJ2-2 | . | TRBV10-1 | TRBD2 | TGCGCCAGCAGGATACCCCGGAGTAGCGGGGACACCGGGGAGCTGTTTTTT | CASRIPRSSGDTGELFF
TRBJ1-6 | . | TRBV7-2 | TRBD1 | TGTGCCAGCAGCTTAGGGGACAGCTCCTATAATTCACCCCTCCACTTT | CASSLGDSSYNSPLHF
TRBJ2-7 | . | TRBV4-1 | . | TGCGCCAGCAGCCAAGGCCGGGCAGGGTGGGACTCCTACGAGCAGTACTTC | CASSQGRAGWDSYEQYF
TRBJ1-2 | . | TRBV2 | TRBD1 | TGTGCCAGCAGTGAGAACAGGGGGTACCCTGGCTACACCTTC | CASSENRGYPGYTF
TRBJ2-7 | . | TRBV4-3 | TRBD2 | TGCGCCAGCAGCCCTACGGTGGGAGCGGGAGACTACGAGCAGTACTTC | CASSPTVGAGDYEQYF
TRBJ1-1 | . | TRBV6-5 | TRBD1 | TGTGCCAGCAGTTACTTGACAGGGGATGAAGCTTTCTTT | CASSYLTGDEAFF
TRBJ2-2 | . | TRBV18 | . | TGTGCCAGCTCACAACAGGGAACCGGGGAGCTGTTTTTT | CASSQQGTGELFF
TRBJ2-5 | . | TRBV5-6 | . | TGTGCCAGCTTAGCCTACCGGGACTCTTCTCGAGAGCAGTACTTC | CASLAYRDSSREQYF
TRBJ2-1 | . | TRBV10-3 | TRBD2 | TGTGCCATCAGCAGCACCGGGACTAGGGATAATGAGCAGTTCTTC | CAISSTGTRDNEQFF
TRBJ1-6 | . | TRBV7-9 | TRBD1 | TGTGCCAGCAGCTTGCAGGGACAGGGAGGATCCTATAATTCACCCCTCCACTTT | CASSLQGQGGSYNSPLHF
TRBJ1-5 | few | TRBV15 | . | TGTGCCACCAGCAGAGCAGGGTCAGGGGCAATGCCCCAGCATTTT | CATSRAGSGAMPQHF
TRBJ1-5 | . | TRBV19 | . | TGTGCCACTGCGAGAGACCAGGGGTATCAGCCCCAGCATTTT | CATARDQGYQPQHF
TRBJ2-3 | . | TRBV4-1 | . | TGCGCCAGCAGCCAGAAGACAGCCTCTAGCACAGATACGCAGTATTTT | CASSQKTASSTDTQYF
TRBJ1-1 | few | TRBV6-5 | TRBD1 | TGTGCCAGCAGTTTGACAGGGATCGGTGAAGCTTTCTTT | CASSLTGIGEAFF
TRBJ1-6 | few | TRBV6-6 | . | TGTGCCAGCAGTACGACGAGGTCACCCCTCCACTTT | CASSTTRSPLHF
TRBJ1-2 | . | TRBV4-3 | . | TGCGCCAGCAGCCAAGAATCGGGCCCAGGGCATGGCTACACCTTC | CASSQESGPGHGYTF
TRBJ2-1 | . | TRBV10-3 | . | TGTGCCATCCCCGCGAGCGGAACGGGCAATGAGCAGTTCTTC | CAIPASGTGNEQFF
TRBJ1-2 | . | TRBV29-1 | . | TGCAGCGCCTTCCGACAGGACCCCGGAGGCTATGGCTACACCTTC | CSAFRQDPGGYGYTF
TRBJ1-3 | . | TRBV7-2 | . | TGTGCCAGCAGCTTCCGGCTGGGCAGTGGAAACACCATATATTTT | CASSFRLGSGNTIYF
TRBJ1-4 | few | TRBV13 | . | TGTGCCAGCGCCTATAATGAAAAACTGTTTTTT | CASAYNEKLFF
TRBJ1-5 | . | TRBV23-1 | TRBD1 | TGCGCCAGCAGTCACCTGGGACAGGGAGGGAATCAGCCCCAGCATTTT | CASSHLGQGGNQPQHF
TRBJ2-3 | . | TRBV5-1 | TRBD2 | TGCGCCAGCAGCTCCACTAGCGGGGGACCAGATACGCAGTATTTT | CASSSTSGGPDTQYF
TRBJ2-5 | . | TRBV5-6 | TRBD2 | TGTGCCAGCAGCTTAGCCCGCGGGAGGACCCAAGAGACCCAGTACTTC | CASSLARGRTQETQYF
TRBJ2-3 | . | TRBV5-1 | . | TGCGCCAGCAGCCTATCCACCCCCACAGATACGCAGTATTTT | CASSLSTPTDTQYF
TRBJ2-1 | . | TRBV29-1 | TRBD2 | TGCAGCGTTTTCCGGACTAGCGGGCCCAACCTGAACAATGAGCAGTTCTTC | CSVFRTSGPNLNNEQFF
TRBJ1-4 | . | TRBV10-1 | TRBD1 | TGCGCCACCCTTACGGACAGGAGGAATGAAAAACTGTTTTTT | CATLTDRRNEKLFF
TRBJ2-1 | few | TRBV6-1 | . | TGTGCCAGCAGTGAGCGGGGCCAGGACCTGTGGCAGTTCTTC | CASSERGQDLWQFF
TRBJ1-4 | few | TRBV5-6 | TRBD1 | TGTGCCAGCAGCCTGGGGACAGGGGGCAAAGAAAAACTGTTTTTT | CASSLGTGGKEKLFF
TRBJ2-3 | . | TRBV25-1 | . | TGTGCCAGCAGCACTCGACAGGTCCCAGATACGCAGTATTTT | CASSTRQVPDTQYF
TRBJ1-6 | . | TRBV28 | . | TGTGCCAGCAGTTACAGGACAACCAATTCACCCCTCCACTTT | CASSYRTTNSPLHF
TRBJ1-1 | . | TRBV19 | . | TGTGCCAGTACCAATGGGCAGGGCCCTAACACTGAAGCTTTCTTT | CASTNGQGPNTEAFF
TRBJ1-2 | . | TRBV10-1 | . | TGCGCCAGCAGTCGACAGGACGACTCCTATGGCTACACCTTC | CASSRQDDSYGYTF
TRBJ2-1 | . | TRBV5-5 | TRBD2 | TGTGCCAGCAGCTTCGCGGGGGAGGGGTTCTTC | CASSFAGEGFF
TRBJ2-3 | few | TRBV7-2 | TRBD2 | TGTGCCAGCAGCCCCTGGGGGGGGGACACAGATACGCAGTATTTT | CASSPWGGDTDTQYF
TRBJ2-2 | . | TRBV5-5 | . | TGTGCCAGCACCCGGGACACATTCACCGGGGAGCTGTTTTTT | CASTRDTFTGELFF
TRBJ1-6 | . | TRBV5-5 | . | TGTGCCAGCAGCTTGGGGCAGGGGAATTCACCCCTCCACTTT | CASSLGQGNSPLHF
TRBJ2-7 | . | TRBV6-1 | . | TGTGCCAGCCGCCCCCGAACAGCCAACTACGAGCAGTACTTC | CASRPRTANYEQYF
TRBJ2-2 | . | TRBV2 | . | TGTGCCAGCAGTTCCGGGACTGCCGGGGAGCTGTTTTTT | CASSSGTAGELFF
TRBJ2-5 | . | TRBV11-3 | . | TGTGCCAGCAGCTTGGGCGTGGGGCCTGGGCGGACCCAGTACTTC | CASSLGVGPGRTQYF
TRBJ2-2 | . | TRBV28 | TRBD1 | TGTGCCAGCAGCCCCGGGACAGGGTCGGCCGGGGAGCTGTTTTTT | CASSPGTGSAGELFF
TRBJ1-3 | . | TRBV6-6 | . | TGTGCCAGCTCGGGAGGACTCTCTGGAAACACCATATATTTT | CASSGGLSGNTIYF
TRBJ2-1 | . | TRBV6-1 | TRBD2 | TGTGCCAGCAGTGCGGTAGCGGGGGGATACAATGAGCAGTTCTTC | CASSAVAGGYNEQFF
TRBJ2-1 | . | TRBV6-6 | . | TGTGCCAGCAGCCGGGGGAGCTCCTACAATGAGCAGTTCTTC | CASSRGSSYNEQFF
TRBJ1-1 | . | TRBV6-5 | . | TGTGCCAGCAGCCACCTCCGGAGGGACACTGAAGCTTTCTTT | CASSHLRRDTEAFF
TRBJ1-6 | . | TRBV18 | . | TGTGCCAGCTCATCAGCAGGGGATAATTCACCCCTCCACTTT | CASSSAGDNSPLHF
TRBJ1-1 | few | TRBV6-5 | . | TGTGCCACCGGCCGAGGGCGAGGAGCTGAAGCTTTCTTT | CATGRGRGAEAFF
TRBJ1-4 | . | TRBV7-2 | . | TGTGCCAGCAGCTTACCCCAGGGGTTTAATGAAAAACTGTTTTTT | CASSLPQGFNEKLFF
TRBJ2-7 | . | TRBV28 | TRBD1 | TGTGCCAGCTCGACGGGACAGTCGTACGAGCAGTACTTC | CASSTGQSYEQYF
TRBJ2-3 | . | TRBV9 | TRBD2 | TGTGCCAGCAGCGGGGGGGGACTAGCGGGAGATACGCAGTATTTT | CASSGGGLAGDTQYF
TRBJ2-7 | once | TRBV7-9 | . | TGTGCCAGCAGCTTATCAGGGGGGTACGAGCAGTACTTC | CASSLSGGYEQYF